The text below deals with one T cell receptor (beta chain). The data are from a study of blood T cell repertoires in COVID-19. Study context: Samples of COVID-19 (acute and convalescent) were obtained from the United States, Italy and Spain.

In the authors' workflow: The authors estimated nucleated cell counts from reference gene primer amplification. Sequenced by immunoSEQ multiplex PCR; TCRdb stores in-frame clones only, minus some. The V and J calls and clone size are taken from that table; D and trimming were inferred from the DNA. The sample includes about 300,000 clones, 70% to 90% seen only once; the top ten take 10%. Germline-derived CDR1 and CDR2 are LGHDT and YNNKEL (reference sequence). V lost 1 base to trimming and J lost 6 bases, with 10 bases between them. This CDR3 region has 15 residues. Living in roughly 25 US areas, the participants were between 18 and 89 years of age. The study assigned cohorts using participant-reported clinical history.

This sequence was found in a woman younger than 30 who had recovered from COVID-19. J is TRBJ1-6 and V is TRBV3-1 (or the pseudogene TRBV3-2), with D maybe TRBD1 (5 bases). The source material was PBMCs or T cells enriched from blood (not recorded which). For the CDR3, the DNA is TGTGCCAGCAGCCAAGGCAGGGTGGGTAATTCACCCCTCCACTTT. Protein product: CASSQGRVGNSPLHF.